This T cell receptor beta chain was sequenced for a study of high-grade serous ovarian cancer treatment subgroups. Study findings and constraints: Clonal relatedness tracked neoantigen level, and by trend copy number and mutation load. Without spatial data, bulk sequencing limits insight into HGSC tumor diversity. Repertoire similarity ranged about 0.11 to 0.79 between tumors of one patient.

The tumor samples were collected prior to definitive surgery or chemotherapy. Profiled with immunoSEQ multiplex PCR; TCRdb holds only in-frame clones, not every one. The data hold about 6,800 clones, with 79% observed a single time. The CDR3 totals 14 residues. Trimming shortened V by 2 bases and J by 7 bases, and 14 bases separated the two germline ends. CDR1 is PRHDT, CDR2 FYEKMQ, per germline (reference sequence). Details on this clone: Its matching antigen is unknown.

The clonotype originates from a human donor with high-grade serous ovarian cancer. The V gene is TRBV13, the J gene TRBJ2-5, with D possibly matching TRBD2 (6 bases). The sample comprised tumor tissue. The CDR3 sequence is CASSLSWGVGTQYF. CDR3 nucleotide sequence: TGTGCCAGCAGCTTATCCTGGGGGGTGGGGACCCAGTACTTC.